This TCR beta chain derives from a study of PD-L1 blockade in urothelial cancer. Trimming took 6 bases from V and 8 from J, leaving 16 bases between them. CDR3 length equals 14 residues. Time point specified: pretreatment peripheral blood. Generated by immunoSEQ multiplex PCR, the TCRdb table keeps only in-frame clones and is missing some. Here the sample spans 90,000 to 100,000 clones, roughly 90% being singletons. The chain combines TRBV23-1 with TRBJ1-4; D gene uncertain. TRBV23-1 carries the ORF label, with uncertain function. The sequenced sample was PBMCs, obtained around atezolizumab (anti-PD-L1) treatment. This TCR was recovered from a man aged 60 to 69 with urothelial cancer. The CDR3 coding sequence is TGCGCCAGCAGCCTTGGGGAGGGAGCAGAAAAACTGTTTTTT. Translating gives CASSLGEGAEKLFF.